Below, 25 T cell receptor beta chains from the same sample are listed, as sequenced in a study of blood T cells in healthy people across ages. Together with a sample-barcoded 5' primer, a J-beta primer mix was included in a second PCR lasting about 6 to 11 cycles. One entry per CDR3 protein, called by TCRdb with MiXCR from the 5' RACE reads. Counted here are about 1.4 million distinct CDR3 sequences, around 59% occurring once; the ten biggest clones make up over 5.5%. What was sequenced was blood. Receptors were obtained from a young man in good health.

This chain joins TRBV29-1 and TRBJ2-3; D not resolved. There are 13 residues in the CDR3. Between the trimmed V and J ends, which lost 4 bases and 3 bases, there was a span of 11 bases. Germline V lookup: CDR1 SQVTM, CDR2 ANQGSEA. In DNA, the CDR3 is TGCAGCGTTGTGTTCAGTTGGACAGATACGCAGTATTTT. This gives the protein CSVVFSWTDTQYF.

This clonotype appeared a few times. The V gene is TRBV29-1, the J gene TRBJ2-5, with no clear D. Germline loops: CDR1 SQVTM, CDR2 ANQGSEA. V gave up 4 bases and J gave up 1 base, with 7 bases separating them. The CDR3 totals 12 residues. The CDR3 loop is CSVGNTQETQYF. The CDR3 DNA sequence: TGCAGCGTTGGGAACACCCAAGAGACCCAGTACTTC.

This chain connects TRBV11-1 to TRBJ2-5; no clear D. Trimming took 2 bases from V and 4 from J, leaving 11 bases between them. The CDR3 extends over 14 amino acids. Germline values: CDR1 SGHAT, CDR2 FQDESV (reference sequence). Here the CDR3 reads CASSLRFRRETQYF. The CDR3, as DNA: TGTGCCAGCAGCTTAAGGTTTAGGAGAGAGACCCAGTACTTC.

This clonotype was counted only a few times. This chain uses TRBV27 with TRBJ2-7; the D gene is possibly TRBD1 (6 bases). The V gene's germline CDR1 is MNHEY and CDR2 SMNVEV (reference sequence). The ends were cut back, 5 bases at V and 5 bases at J, with 13 bases in the middle. The CDR3 contains 13 residues. CDR3: CASSPTGYNEQYF. The CDR3 nucleotides read TGTGCCAGCAGTCCCACAGGGTATAACGAGCAGTACTTC.

This clonotype was seen only a few times. This sequence joins TRBV6-5 and TRBJ2-1, with 7 positions matching TRBD1. With V trimmed by 5 bases and J by 10 bases, 8 bases remained unmatched. CDR1 and CDR2 from the germline V gene are MNHEY and SVGAGI. This CDR3 region has 13 residues. CDR3 nucleotides: TGTGCCAGCAGTCAGGGGACAGTGCGCGAGCAGTTCTTC. Translation: CASSQGTVREQFF.

This clonotype was seen a handful of times. J is TRBJ2-1 and V is TRBV5-6; maybe TRBD2 (5 bases). CDR1 SGHDT and CDR2 YYEEEE come from the germline V gene. The CDR3 runs to 15 residues. V gave up 4 bases and J gave up 5 bases, with 16 bases separating them. The CDR3 sequence is CASSAHSTRNNEQFF. DNA for the CDR3: TGTGCCAGCAGCGCCCACTCCACTAGAAACAATGAGCAGTTCTTC.

This clonotype was picked up a small number of times. This rearrangement joins TRBV29-1 to TRBJ2-5; 11 nucleotides line up with TRBD1. Germline loops: CDR1 SQVTM, CDR2 ANQGSEA. Unmatched junction bases numbered 15, after V lost 8 bases and J lost 1 base. CDR3 size: 17 residues. The DNA of the CDR3 is TGCAGCCTAACAGCCGGGACAGGGGGAGTTGGCCAAGAGACCCAGTACTTC. This translates into CSLTAGTGGVGQETQYF.

This rearrangement joins TRBV9 to TRBJ2-6, with 9 bases lining up with TRBD1. CDR1 SGDLS and CDR2 YYNGEE come from the germline V gene. The CDR3 length is 18 residues. The V segment lost 3 bases and the J segment 0 bases; nucleotides outside the gene matches: 7. The CDR3 DNA reads TGTGCCAGCAGCGACCGACAGGGGGGGTTCTCTGGGGCCAACGTCCTGACTTTC. This encodes CASSDRQGGFSGANVLTF.

The chain joins TRBV14 to TRBJ2-7; possible D gene TRBD1, 5 bases. With 2 bases removed from V and 1 base from J, the gap between germline ends came to 9 bases. CDR3 length equals 14 residues. Germline V CDR1 and CDR2: SGHDN, FVKESK. CDR3 DNA sequence: TGTGCCAGCAGCCAATCCAGGGTTTCCTACGAGCAGTACTTC. It yields the protein CASSQSRVSYEQYF. Full variable domain (rest looked up from reference TRBV14 and TRBJ2-7): EAGVTQFPSHSVIEKGQTVTLRCDPISGHDNLYWYRRVMGKEIKFLLHFVKESKQDESGMPNNRFLAERTGGTYSTLKVQPAELEDSGVYFCASSQSRVSYEQYFGPGTRLTVT.

This clonotype was detected only a few times. The DNA for the CDR3 is TGCAGTGCCCAAGGCTTGGCGGGAGAGTACAATGAGCAGTTCTTC. Protein sequence: CSAQGLAGEYNEQFF. The V and J genes are TRBV20-1 and TRBJ2-1; 7 bases agree with TRBD2. The CDR3 is 15 amino acids. The germline CDR1 and CDR2 sequences are DFQATT and SNEGSKA (reference sequence). Losses at the gene ends were 6 bases for V and 4 bases for J; bases not matched to a gene: 12.

The rearrangement uses TRBV20-1 and TRBJ2-5; D gene ambiguous. The CDR3 sequence is 13 residues long. In germline, CDR1 is DFQATT, CDR2 SNEGSKA (reference sequence). V gave up 6 bases and J gave up 5 bases, with 16 bases separating them. CDR3 nucleotide sequence: TGCAGTGCAGCCCCTATGCGTCCGGAGACCCAGTACTTC. Translated: CSAAPMRPETQYF.

This clonotype was observed a handful of times. CDR3 in DNA: TGCAGCGCAAAGACAGGGCCCTGCTACGAGCAGTACTTC. It translates to CSAKTGPCYEQYF. This chain links TRBV29-1 with TRBJ2-7; the match to TRBD1 covers 7 bases. The CDR3 has 13 residues. The junction had 9 bases not matched to a gene; V was cut back by 7 bases and J by 3 bases. Germline V gene lookup returns CDR1 SQVTM and CDR2 ANQGSEA.

The chain links TRBV10-2 to TRBJ2-2; 9 nucleotides agree with TRBD2. The CDR3 covers 16 residues. In germline, CDR1 is WSHSY, CDR2 SAAADI. The V gene end was trimmed by 2 bases and the J gene end by 7 bases; junction bases not matched to a gene: 8. The CDR3 protein is CASSEVRGRVDGELFF. The CDR3 nucleotides are TGCGCCAGCAGTGAGGTTCGCGGGAGGGTTGACGGGGAGCTGTTTTTT.

This sequence joins TRBV5-1 and TRBJ2-3, with 7 bases aligning to TRBD2. The germline gives CDR1 SGHRS, CDR2 YFSETQ. The CDR3 is 15 residues long. V was pared by 4 bases and J by 5 bases, with 10 bases of the junction left unmatched. CDR3 sequence (DNA): TGCGCCAGCAGCATCATCGGCGGGAGTGGAGATACGCAGTATTTT. Amino acid sequence: CASSIIGGSGDTQYF.

This clonotype was observed many times. The J gene is TRBJ2-6, the V gene TRBV3-1, with D uncertain. The germline V gene encodes CDR1 LGHDT and CDR2 YNNKEL (reference sequence). The CDR3 is 14 amino acids. Trimming shortened V by 6 bases and J by 0 bases, and 6 bases separated the two germline ends. The CDR3 bases are TGTGCCAGCAGTCATAGCTCTGGGGCCAACGTCCTGACTTTC. This translates into CASSHSSGANVLTF.

This clonotype was seen a single time. The chain links TRBV7-2 to TRBJ1-1, with TRBD1 as a possible D gene (5 bases). Germline loops: CDR1 SGHTA, CDR2 FQGNSA. This CDR3 comprises 15 residues. Trimming pared 4 bases from V and 4 bases from J, leaving 16 bases between. As DNA, the CDR3 is TGTGCCAGCAGCTCGCGGGGGAGGGCCAGCACTGAAGCTTTCTTT. Protein product: CASSSRGRASTEAFF.

The chain carries TRBV10-3 and TRBJ2-6; TRBD1 or TRBD2 may be the D gene (5 bases each). Trimming took 5 bases from V and 0 from J, leaving 11 bases between them. Germline V CDR1 and CDR2: ENHRY, SYGVKD. The CDR3 is 16 residues long. For the CDR3, the DNA is TGTGCCATCAGTTTAGGGACCACCTCTGGGGCCAACGTCCTGACTTTC. Amino acid sequence: CAISLGTTSGANVLTF.

This chain links TRBV5-6 with TRBJ1-2, with D possibly matching TRBD1 (6 bases). Trimming removed 1 base at V and 3 bases at J, with 16 bases between. The CDR3 totals 16 residues. The germline V gene encodes CDR1 SGHDT and CDR2 YYEEEE. CDR3 DNA sequence: TGTGCCAGCAGCTTGACGACAGGACCCTCCCACTATGGCTACACCTTC. Protein sequence: CASSLTTGPSHYGYTF.

The chain joins TRBV20-1 to TRBJ2-7; D not certain. Matching the DNA end better, TRBJ2-5 makes the J call doubtful. Per germline, CDR1 DFQATT and CDR2 SNEGSKA (reference sequence). This CDR3 is 13 amino acids long. Here the CDR3 DNA reads TGCAGTGTTGAGAAGGCGGTGGGGGAGACCCAGTACTTC. Amino acids: CSVEKAVGETQYF.

The gene calls are TRBV5-1 and TRBJ2-3; possible D gene TRBD2, 6 bases. The CDR3 covers 15 residues. CDR1 is SGHRS and CDR2 is YFSETQ in the germline V gene. With 2 bases removed from V and 6 bases from J, the gap between germline ends came to 16 bases. This CDR3 reads CASSFGSDYLDTQYF. The CDR3 nucleotides read TGCGCCAGCAGCTTCGGATCGGACTACTTGGATACGCAGTATTTT.

The chain recombines TRBV6-6 with TRBJ2-1; tentatively, D is TRBD2 (5 bases). The CDR3 length is 12 residues. Germline V gene lookup returns CDR1 MNHNY and CDR2 SVGAGI (reference sequence). Trimming stripped 4 bases from V and 9 bases from J, with 10 bases between. CDR3 loop: CASSSLGPEQFF. The CDR3 region has the DNA TGTGCCAGCAGTTCACTAGGTCCTGAGCAGTTCTTC.

V gene TRBV12-3 or TRBV12-4 combines with J gene TRBJ1-2, with D hard to call. V lost 1 base, J lost 8 bases, and 14 bases lay in between. The CDR3 is 14 residues long. CDR3 loop: CASSLEGGYQGYTF. The CDR3 DNA is TGTGCCAGCAGTTTAGAAGGAGGGTACCAAGGCTACACCTTC.

V and J are TRBV20-1 and TRBJ1-2; D remains unclear. Germline CDR1 DFQATT, CDR2 SNEGSKA (reference sequence). CDR3 size: 15 residues. The V gene lost 0 bases and the J gene lost 0 bases, with 11 bases spanning the gap. CDR3 bases: TGCAGTGCTAGAGACGTGACGGAGGCTAACTATGGCTACACCTTC. Amino acids: CSARDVTEANYGYTF.

This clonotype came up a few times. CDR3: CSVGGGGALGMMDTQYF. Written as DNA, the CDR3 is TGCAGCGTTGGAGGGGGGGGGGCGCTGGGAATGATGGATACGCAGTATTTT. The gene calls are TRBV29-1 and TRBJ2-3, with D possibly being TRBD2 (7 bases). Trimming cost V 4 bases and J 6 bases, with 26 bases left between them. This CDR3 comprises 17 residues. Germline V gene lookup returns CDR1 SQVTM and CDR2 ANQGSEA.

This clonotype has only a few counts. The V gene is TRBV5-1, the J gene TRBJ2-7, with TRBD1 matching over 10 bases. V lost 2 bases and J lost 4; bases outside the gene matches: 3. This CDR3 contains 14 residues. Germline V lookup: CDR1 SGHRS, CDR2 YFSETQ. The CDR3 here is CASSFPGQGYEQYF. The CDR3, as DNA: TGCGCCAGCAGCTTCCCGGGACAGGGGTACGAGCAGTACTTC.